This passage covers 4 T cell receptor beta chains from one sample sequenced in a study of T-cell reconstitution after alpha-beta-depleted transplantation in children. Preparation of the TCRbeta library was carried out with unique molecular identifiers. MiXCR was run by TCRdb on the PCR reads, yielding one entry per CDR3 protein. The sample consists of a few hundred thousand distinct CDR3 sequences, 9.5% to 13% of them appearing once. The sequencing here drew on PBMCs from the stem cell graft donor, taken from the stem cell graft. The receptor set was obtained from a human donor who donated a stem cell graft to a child with acute myeloid leukemia.

This clonotype has ten or more counts. The gene calls are TRBV29-1 and TRBJ1-6, with a possible D match to TRBD1 (6 bases). V shed 4 bases and J shed 7 bases, with 8 bases lying between them. This CDR3 contains 12 residues. Looked up from germline, CDR1 is SQVTM and CDR2 is ANQGSEA. This chain's CDR3 is CSVGTENSPLHF. CDR3 sequence (DNA): TGCAGCGTTGGGACAGAGAATTCACCCCTCCACTTT.

The chain couples TRBV7-8 to TRBJ2-1; TRBD2 aligns across 7 bases. Looked up from germline, CDR1 is SGHVS and CDR2 is FQNEAQ. The CDR3 runs to 16 residues. V was pared by 5 bases and J by 7 bases, with 14 bases of the junction left unmatched. CDR3 bases: TGTGCCAGCAGCCCCCAAGCGGGAATGGGCCAAAATGAGCAGTTCTTC. Its protein product is CASSPQAGMGQNEQFF.

CDR3 DNA sequence: TGTGCCAGCAGCTTATTGGGGACTTCCTACGAGCAGTACGTC. This codes for CASSLLGTSYEQYV. This chain uses TRBV7-8 with TRBJ2-7; perhaps TRBD2 as D (6 bases). The V gene's germline CDR1 is SGHVS and CDR2 FQNEAQ. The CDR3 covers 14 residues. The germline V and J ends were trimmed by 2 bases and 1 base, with 9 bases remaining between them.

CDR3 residues: CSARAIEGQGNTEAFF. As DNA, the CDR3 is TGCAGTGCTAGAGCGATAGAAGGGCAGGGGAACACTGAAGCTTTCTTT. The V gene is TRBV20-1, the J gene TRBJ1-1, with D maybe TRBD1 (5 bases). Germline V lookup: CDR1 DFQATT, CDR2 SNEGSKA (reference sequence). The CDR3 runs to 16 residues. The V gene lost 1 base and the J gene lost 1 base, with 16 bases spanning the gap.